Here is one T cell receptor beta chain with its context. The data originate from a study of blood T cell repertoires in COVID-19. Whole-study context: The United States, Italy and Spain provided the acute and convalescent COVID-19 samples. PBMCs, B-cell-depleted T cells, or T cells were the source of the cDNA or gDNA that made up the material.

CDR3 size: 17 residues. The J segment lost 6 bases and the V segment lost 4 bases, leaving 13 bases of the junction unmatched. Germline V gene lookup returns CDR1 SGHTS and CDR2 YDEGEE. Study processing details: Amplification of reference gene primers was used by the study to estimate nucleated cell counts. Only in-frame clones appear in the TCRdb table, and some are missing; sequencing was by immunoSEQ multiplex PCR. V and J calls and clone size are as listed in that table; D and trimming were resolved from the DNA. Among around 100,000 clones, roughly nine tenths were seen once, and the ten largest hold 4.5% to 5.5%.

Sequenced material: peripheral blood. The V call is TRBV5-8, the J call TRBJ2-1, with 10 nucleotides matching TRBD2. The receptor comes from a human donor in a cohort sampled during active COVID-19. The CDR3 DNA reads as TGTGCCAGCAGCGTTCCCACTAGCGGGGTCCTCGTCAATGAGCAGTTCTTC. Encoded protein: CASSVPTSGVLVNEQFF.